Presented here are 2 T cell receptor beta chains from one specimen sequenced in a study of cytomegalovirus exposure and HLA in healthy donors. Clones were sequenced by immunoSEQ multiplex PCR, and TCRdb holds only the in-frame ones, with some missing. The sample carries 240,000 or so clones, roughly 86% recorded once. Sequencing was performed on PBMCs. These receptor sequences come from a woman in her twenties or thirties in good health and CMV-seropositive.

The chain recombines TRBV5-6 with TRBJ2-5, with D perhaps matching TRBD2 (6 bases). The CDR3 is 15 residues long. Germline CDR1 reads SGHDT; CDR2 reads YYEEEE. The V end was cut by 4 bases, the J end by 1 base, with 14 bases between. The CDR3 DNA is TGTGCCAGCAGCCTAGCTAGCGTTTTCCAAGAGACCCAGTACTTC. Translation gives CASSLASVFQETQYF.

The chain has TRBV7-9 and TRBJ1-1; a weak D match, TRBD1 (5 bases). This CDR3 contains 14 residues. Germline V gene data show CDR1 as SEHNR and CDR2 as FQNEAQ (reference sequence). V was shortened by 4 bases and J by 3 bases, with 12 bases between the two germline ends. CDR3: CASSSTAGHTEAFF. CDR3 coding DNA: TGTGCCAGCAGCTCGACAGCCGGTCACACTGAAGCTTTCTTT.